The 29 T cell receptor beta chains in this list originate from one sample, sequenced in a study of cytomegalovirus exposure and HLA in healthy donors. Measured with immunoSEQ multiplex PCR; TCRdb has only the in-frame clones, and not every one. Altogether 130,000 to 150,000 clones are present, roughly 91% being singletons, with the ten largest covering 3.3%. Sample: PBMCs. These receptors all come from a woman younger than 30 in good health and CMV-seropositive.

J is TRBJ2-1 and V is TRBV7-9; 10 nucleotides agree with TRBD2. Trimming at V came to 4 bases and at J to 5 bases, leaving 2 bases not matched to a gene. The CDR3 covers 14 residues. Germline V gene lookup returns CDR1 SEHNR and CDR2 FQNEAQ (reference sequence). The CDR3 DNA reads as TGTGCCAGCAGCTCCAGCGGGAGGGACAATGAGCAGTTCTTC. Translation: CASSSSGRDNEQFF.

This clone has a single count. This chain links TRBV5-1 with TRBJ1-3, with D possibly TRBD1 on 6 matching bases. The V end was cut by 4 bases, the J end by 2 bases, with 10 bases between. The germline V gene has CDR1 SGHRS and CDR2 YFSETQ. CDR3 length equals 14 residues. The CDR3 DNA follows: TGCGCCAGCAGCAGGGGGACACCTGGAAACACCATATATTTT. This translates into CASSRGTPGNTIYF.

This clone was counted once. The CDR3 region is CASSRSGTSEFF. The CDR3, as DNA: TGTGCCAGCAGCCGATCCGGGACTAGCGAGTTCTTC. The V gene is TRBV5-6, the J gene TRBJ2-1; 10 bases map to TRBD2. Germline V lookup: CDR1 SGHDT, CDR2 YYEEEE. J lost 14 bases, V lost 4 bases, and 6 bases had no gene match. This CDR3 is built from 12 residues.

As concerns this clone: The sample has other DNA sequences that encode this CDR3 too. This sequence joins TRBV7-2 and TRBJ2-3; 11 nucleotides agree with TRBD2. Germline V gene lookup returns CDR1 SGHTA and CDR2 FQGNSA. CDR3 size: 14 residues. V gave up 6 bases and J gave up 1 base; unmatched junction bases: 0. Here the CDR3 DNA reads TGTGCCAGCAGACTAGCGGGAGGCACAGATACGCAGTATTTT. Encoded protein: CASRLAGGTDTQYF.

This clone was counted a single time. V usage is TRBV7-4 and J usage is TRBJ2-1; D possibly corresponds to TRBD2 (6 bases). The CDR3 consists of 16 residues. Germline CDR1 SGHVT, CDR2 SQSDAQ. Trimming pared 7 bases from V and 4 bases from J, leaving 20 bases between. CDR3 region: CASILPGDGVYNEQFF. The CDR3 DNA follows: TGTGCCAGCATACTCCCGGGAGACGGTGTTTACAATGAGCAGTTCTTC.

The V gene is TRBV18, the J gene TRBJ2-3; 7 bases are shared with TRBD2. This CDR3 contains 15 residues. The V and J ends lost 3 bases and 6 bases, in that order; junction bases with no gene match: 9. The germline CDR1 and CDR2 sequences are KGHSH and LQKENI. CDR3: CASSPSRLAPDTQYF. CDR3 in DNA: TGTGCCAGCTCACCGTCCCGACTAGCACCCGATACGCAGTATTTT.

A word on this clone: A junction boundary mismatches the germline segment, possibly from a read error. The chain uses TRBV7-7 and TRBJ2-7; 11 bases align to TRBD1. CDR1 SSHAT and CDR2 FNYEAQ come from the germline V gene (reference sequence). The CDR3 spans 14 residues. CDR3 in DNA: TGTGCTAGCAGCCCCGGACAGGGGGCGGTTGAGCAGTACTTC. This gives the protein CASSPGQGAVEQYF. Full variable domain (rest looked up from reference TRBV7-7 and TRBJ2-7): GAGVSQSPRYKVTKRGQDVTLRCDPISSHATLYWYQQALGQGPEFLTYFNYEAQPDKSGLPSDRFSAERPEGSISTLTIQRTEQRDSAMYRCASSPGQGAVEQYFGPGTRLTVT.

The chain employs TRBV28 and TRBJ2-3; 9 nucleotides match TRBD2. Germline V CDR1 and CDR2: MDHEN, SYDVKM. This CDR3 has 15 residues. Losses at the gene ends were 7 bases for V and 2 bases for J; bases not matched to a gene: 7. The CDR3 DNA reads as TGTGCCAGCAACGAAGCGGGGGGTCCCACAGATACGCAGTATTTT. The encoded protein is CASNEAGGPTDTQYF.

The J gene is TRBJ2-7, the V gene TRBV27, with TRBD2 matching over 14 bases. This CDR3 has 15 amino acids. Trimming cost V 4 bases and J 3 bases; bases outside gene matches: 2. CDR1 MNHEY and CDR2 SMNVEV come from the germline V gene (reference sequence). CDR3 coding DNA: TGTGCCAGCAGTTGGGGGACTAGCGGGAGCTACGAGCAGTACTTC. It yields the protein CASSWGTSGSYEQYF.

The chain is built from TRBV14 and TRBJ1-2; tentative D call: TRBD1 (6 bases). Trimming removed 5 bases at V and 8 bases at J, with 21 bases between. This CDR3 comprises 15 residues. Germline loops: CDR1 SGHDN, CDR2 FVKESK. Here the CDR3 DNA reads TGTGCCAGCAGCAGAAGTCGACAGGAAGGAGGCGGCTACACCTTC. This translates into CASSRSRQEGGGYTF.

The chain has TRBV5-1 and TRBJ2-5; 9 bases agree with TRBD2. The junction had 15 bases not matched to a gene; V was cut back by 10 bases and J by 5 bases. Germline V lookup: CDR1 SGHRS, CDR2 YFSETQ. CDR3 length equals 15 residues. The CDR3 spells CARRGTGGRAETQYF. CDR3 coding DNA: TGCGCCCGGCGGGGGACTGGCGGGAGGGCTGAGACCCAGTACTTC. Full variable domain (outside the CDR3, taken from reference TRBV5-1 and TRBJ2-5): KAGVTQTPRYLIKTRGQQVTLSCSPISGHRSVSWYQQTPGQGLQFLFEYFSETQRNKGNFPGRFSGRQFSNSRSEMNVSTLELGDSALYLCARRGTGGRAETQYFGPGTRLLVL.

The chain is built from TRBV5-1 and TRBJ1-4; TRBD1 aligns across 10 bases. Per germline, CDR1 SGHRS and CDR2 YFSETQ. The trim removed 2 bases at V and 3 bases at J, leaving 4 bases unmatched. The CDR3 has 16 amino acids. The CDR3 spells CASSFWGQGSNEKLFF. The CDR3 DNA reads TGCGCCAGCAGCTTCTGGGGACAGGGGTCTAATGAAAAACTGTTTTTT.

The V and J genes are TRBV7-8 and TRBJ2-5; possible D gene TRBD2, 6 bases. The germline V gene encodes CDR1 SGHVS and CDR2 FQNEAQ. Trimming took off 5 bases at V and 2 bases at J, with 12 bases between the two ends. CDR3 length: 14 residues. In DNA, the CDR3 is TGTGCCAGCAGCCCGGGGAGGAGACAAGAGACCCAGTACTTC. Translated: CASSPGRRQETQYF.

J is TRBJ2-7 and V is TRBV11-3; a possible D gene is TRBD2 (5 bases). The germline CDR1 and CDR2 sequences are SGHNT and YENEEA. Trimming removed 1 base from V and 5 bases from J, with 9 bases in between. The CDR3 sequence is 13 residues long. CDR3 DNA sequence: TGTGCCAGCAGCTTAGGAGGGCGGAACGAGCAGTACTTC. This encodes CASSLGGRNEQYF.

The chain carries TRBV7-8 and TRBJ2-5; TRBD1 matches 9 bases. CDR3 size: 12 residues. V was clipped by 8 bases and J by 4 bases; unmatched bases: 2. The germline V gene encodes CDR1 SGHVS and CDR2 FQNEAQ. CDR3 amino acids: CASWTGVETQYF. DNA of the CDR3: TGTGCCAGCTGGACAGGGGTAGAGACCCAGTACTTC.

The CDR3 coding sequence is TGTGCCAGCAGTCTACTTATAGCGGGACCCTCCTACAATGAGCAGTTCTTC. Translated: CASSLLIAGPSYNEQFF. This sequence joins TRBV27 and TRBJ2-1; 8 nucleotides align to TRBD2. J lost 0 bases, V lost 5 bases, and 9 bases had no gene match. Looked up from germline, CDR1 is MNHEY and CDR2 is SMNVEV (reference sequence). The CDR3 sequence is 17 residues long.

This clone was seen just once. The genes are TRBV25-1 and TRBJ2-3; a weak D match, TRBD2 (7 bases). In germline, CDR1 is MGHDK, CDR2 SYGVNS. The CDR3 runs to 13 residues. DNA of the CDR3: TGTGAACCGAGGGGGGGACACACAGATACGCAGTATTTT. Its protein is CEPRGGHTDTQYF.

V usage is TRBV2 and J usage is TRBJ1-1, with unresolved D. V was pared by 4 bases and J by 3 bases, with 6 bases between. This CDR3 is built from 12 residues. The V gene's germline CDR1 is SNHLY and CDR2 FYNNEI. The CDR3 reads CASSGGHTEAFF. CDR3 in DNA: TGTGCCAGCAGTGGAGGGCACACTGAAGCTTTCTTT.

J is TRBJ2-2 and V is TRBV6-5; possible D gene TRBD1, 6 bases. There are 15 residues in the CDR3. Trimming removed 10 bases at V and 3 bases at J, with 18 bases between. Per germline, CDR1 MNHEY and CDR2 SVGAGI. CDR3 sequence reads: CATKPGDSDTGELFF. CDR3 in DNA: TGTGCCACGAAGCCAGGGGATTCGGACACCGGGGAGCTGTTTTTT.

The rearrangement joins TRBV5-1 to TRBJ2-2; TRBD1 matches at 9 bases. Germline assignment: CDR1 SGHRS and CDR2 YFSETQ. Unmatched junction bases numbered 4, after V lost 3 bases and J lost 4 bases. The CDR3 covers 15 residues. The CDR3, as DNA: TGCGCCAGCAGCTGGAGGGACAGGGTCACCGGGGAGCTGTTTTTT. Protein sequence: CASSWRDRVTGELFF.

This CDR3 is CASSSGTDTQYF. CDR3 in DNA: TGTGCCAGCAGTAGCGGGACAGATACGCAGTATTTT. The rearrangement links TRBV7-2 to TRBJ2-3; 7 bases agree with TRBD2. CDR1 and CDR2 (germline): SGHTA, FQGNSA. After removal of 6 bases from V and 3 bases from J, the junction contained 0 bases not matched to a gene. The CDR3 length is 12 residues.

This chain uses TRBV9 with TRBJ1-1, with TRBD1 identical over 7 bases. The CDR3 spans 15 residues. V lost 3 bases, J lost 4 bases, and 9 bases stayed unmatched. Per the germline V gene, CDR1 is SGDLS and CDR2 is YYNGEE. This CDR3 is CASSALVPGGTEAFF. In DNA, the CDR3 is TGTGCCAGCAGCGCCCTCGTACCAGGGGGCACTGAAGCTTTCTTT.

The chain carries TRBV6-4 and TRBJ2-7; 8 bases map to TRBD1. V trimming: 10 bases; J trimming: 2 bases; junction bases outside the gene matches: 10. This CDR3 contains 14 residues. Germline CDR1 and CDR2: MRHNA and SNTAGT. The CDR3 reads CATADREKTYEQYF. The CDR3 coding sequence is TGTGCCACCGCGGACAGGGAGAAAACCTACGAGCAGTACTTC.

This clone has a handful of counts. The CDR3 spells CASSLGSGRAYNEQFF. Written as DNA, the CDR3 is TGTGCCAGCAGCTTGGGGAGCGGGAGGGCCTACAATGAGCAGTTCTTC. The chain carries TRBV5-6 and TRBJ2-1, with 10 bases fitting TRBD2. This CDR3 spans 16 amino acids. In germline, CDR1 is SGHDT, CDR2 YYEEEE. Trimming removed 0 bases from V and 2 bases from J; junction bases left unmatched: 2. Supplemented by reference TRBV5-6 and TRBJ2-1, the full variable domain reads DAGVTQSPTHLIKTRGQQVTLRCSPKSGHDTVSWYQQALGQGPQFIFQYYEEEERQRGNFPDRFSGHQFPNYSSELNVNALLLGDSALYLCASSLGSGRAYNEQFFGPGTRLTVL.

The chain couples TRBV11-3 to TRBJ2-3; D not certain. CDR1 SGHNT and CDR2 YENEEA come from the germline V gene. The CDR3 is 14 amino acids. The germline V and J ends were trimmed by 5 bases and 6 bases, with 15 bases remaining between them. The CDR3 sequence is CASSLVRGRDTQYF. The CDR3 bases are TGTGCCAGCAGCCTCGTACGCGGCCGGGATACGCAGTATTTT.

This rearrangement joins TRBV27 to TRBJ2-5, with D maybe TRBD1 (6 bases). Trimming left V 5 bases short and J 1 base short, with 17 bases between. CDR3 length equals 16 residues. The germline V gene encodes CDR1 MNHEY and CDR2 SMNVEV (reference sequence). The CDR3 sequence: CASSRWTARGQETQYF. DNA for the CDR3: TGTGCCAGCAGTCGTTGGACAGCCAGGGGCCAAGAGACCCAGTACTTC.

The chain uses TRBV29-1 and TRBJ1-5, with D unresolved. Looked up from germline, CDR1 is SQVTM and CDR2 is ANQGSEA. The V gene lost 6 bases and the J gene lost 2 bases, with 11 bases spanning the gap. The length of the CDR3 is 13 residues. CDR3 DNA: TGCAGCGTCCGGGGTACTGGCAATCAGCCCCAGCATTTT. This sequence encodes CSVRGTGNQPQHF. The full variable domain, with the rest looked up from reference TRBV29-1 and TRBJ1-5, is SAVISQKPSRDICQRGTSLTIQCQVDSQVTMMFWYRQQPGQSLTLIATANQGSEATYESGFVIDKFPISRPNLTFSTLTVSNMSPEDSSIYLCSVRGTGNQPQHFGDGTRLSIL.

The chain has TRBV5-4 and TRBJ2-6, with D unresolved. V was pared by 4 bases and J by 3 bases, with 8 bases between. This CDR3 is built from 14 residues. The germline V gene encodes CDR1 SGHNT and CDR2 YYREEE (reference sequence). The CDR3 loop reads CASSPQDGANVLTF. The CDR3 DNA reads TGTGCCAGCAGCCCCCAGGATGGGGCCAACGTCCTGACTTTC.

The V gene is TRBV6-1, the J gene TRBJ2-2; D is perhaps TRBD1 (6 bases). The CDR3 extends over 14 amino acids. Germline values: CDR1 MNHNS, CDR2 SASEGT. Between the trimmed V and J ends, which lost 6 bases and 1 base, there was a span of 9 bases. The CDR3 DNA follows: TGTGCCAGCAGGACAGGAGGGAACACCGGGGAGCTGTTTTTT. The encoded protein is CASRTGGNTGELFF.